This T cell receptor beta chain was retrieved from a study of T cells generated in artificial thymic organoids (dated by TCRdb to 2016 to 2017). With regard to the full study: The TCR alpha and beta CDR3 repertoires of CD8 single positive T cells derived from in vitro artificial thymic organoids were compared with those of thymic and peripheral blood naive CD8 T cells. The displayed repertoire sequencing data were described as being representative of three independent experiments.

In regard to this clonotype: No cognate antigen has been identified for it. Per-nucleotide qualities are absent, and no much larger clonotype sits a single base away.

Artificial thymic organoids were built by aggregating human HSPCs with MS5 murine stromal cells transduced with human DLL1, cultured at an air-liquid interface. Organoids were seeded with FACS-purified CD34+CD3- hematopoietic stem and progenitor cells depleted of residual T cells. Serum-free RB27 medium, consisting of RPMI 1640 supplemented with B27, FLT3L, IL-7 and ascorbic acid, was used for organoid culture. Organoid and thymic CD3+TCRalphabeta+CD8 single positive T cells were FACS sorted before RNA extraction. For each sample, total RNA was purified from approximately 40,000 to 200,000 sorted cells using the RNeasy Micro kit, and RNA quality was assessed on an Agilent RNA 6000 Nano chip. TCRalpha and TCRbeta libraries were amplified in separate semi-nested PCR reactions using Advantage 2 and reverse primers located in the TRAC or TRBC constant regions. The amount of total RNA going into first-strand cDNA synthesis ranged between about 3.5 and 500 ng. TCR cDNA libraries were made by 5'-RACE with the SMARTer PCR cDNA Synthesis kit, using a poly-dT primer for first-strand synthesis. Sample-specific 5-nucleotide barcodes were carried by the semi-nested constant-region reverse primers, and the resulting products were cleaned using the Zymo DNA Clean and Concentrator-5 kit. Pools of up to ten barcoded samples were ligated to Illumina adaptors and sequenced on an Illumina MiSeq as 2 x 150 bp paired-end reads. The original pipeline was this. After demultiplexing, reads were aligned using BLAT against a custom library built from IMGT containing every combination of human TRAV, TRAJ, TRBV, TRBD and TRBJ. The best BLAT hits were picked using pslCDnaFilter (-maxAligns=1, -ignoreIntrons), and custom Perl scripts were used to calculate clonotype frequencies. Through fastp at Q25 and MiXCR, TCRdb rebuilt clones from the public reads, retaining in-frame beta chains. Every CDR3 protein is listed once, alongside the most common genes and DNA of its rows. These V and J calls derive from TCRdb rather than the authors' analysis. The sample records over 5,000 distinct CDR3 sequences, under 30% of which are singletons. The ten biggest clones cover approximately 3.2% of the sample.

From the cysteine through the phenylalanine, the CDR3 covers 15 amino acids. CDR3 DNA is the only sequence kept; it has 45 bases, read in frame from the first base. V is reduced by 5 bases and J by 8 bases, leaving a spacing of 19 bases between them. Findings and caveats that apply to the study as a whole: Organoid-derived CD8 single positive T cells showed physiological TCR clonotype diversity comparable to thymic and blood naive CD8 T cells. No skewed Valpha or Vbeta usage was observed in organoid-derived T cells, a finding that argues against dominance of unconventional lineages or clonal expansions.

The specimen sequenced was naive CD8+ T cells grown in artificial thymic organoids from cord blood stem and progenitor cells. What the cell subset or site label conveys for this sample: CD3+TCRalphabeta+CD8SP T cells; for blood, CD45RO-CCR7+ naive CD8+ T cells. The sequence was obtained from a human donor who gave cord blood stem cells for thymic organoid culture, a cardiac surgery patient who gave postnatal thymus, or a blood donor (not recorded which). The V and J segments used are TRBV12-3 or TRBV12-4 and TRBJ1-3; the D segment cannot be called with confidence. The CDR3: CASSPPRGNLHTIYF. Here is the DNA: TGTGCCAGCAGTCCCCCACGAGGGAACCTGCACACCATATATTTT.